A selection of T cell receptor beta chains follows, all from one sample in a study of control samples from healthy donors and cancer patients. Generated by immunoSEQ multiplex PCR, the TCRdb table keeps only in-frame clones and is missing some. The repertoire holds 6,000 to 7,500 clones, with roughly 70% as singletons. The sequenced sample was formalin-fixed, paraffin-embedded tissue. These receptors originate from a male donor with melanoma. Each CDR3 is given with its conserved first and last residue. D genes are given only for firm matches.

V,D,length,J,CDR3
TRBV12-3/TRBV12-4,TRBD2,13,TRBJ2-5,CASRRAGVETQYF
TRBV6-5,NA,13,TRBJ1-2,CASTKGRGRGYTF
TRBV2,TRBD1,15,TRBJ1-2,CASSVWGQGAGGYTF
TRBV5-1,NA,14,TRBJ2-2,CASSYRPNTGELFF
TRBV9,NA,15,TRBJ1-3,CASSPRSDSRNTIYF
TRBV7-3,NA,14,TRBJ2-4,CASSSGRGRDIQYF
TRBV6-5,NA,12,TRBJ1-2,CASRTAGYGYTF
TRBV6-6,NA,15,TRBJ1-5,CASSYRAGERKPQHF
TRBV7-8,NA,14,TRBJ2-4,CASSLASWGDIQYF
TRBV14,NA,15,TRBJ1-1,CASSQVSSGRTEAFF
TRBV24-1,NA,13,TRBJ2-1,CATSGGARNEQFF
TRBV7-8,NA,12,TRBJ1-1,CASSLSDTEAFF
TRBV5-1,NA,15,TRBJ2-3,CASSLGRAGTDTQYF
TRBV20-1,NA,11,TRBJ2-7,CSALDSYEQYF
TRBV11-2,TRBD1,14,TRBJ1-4,CASSLRDRGEKLFF
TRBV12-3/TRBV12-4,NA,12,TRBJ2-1,CASSFQGNEQFF
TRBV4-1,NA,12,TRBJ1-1,CASSLYGTEAFF
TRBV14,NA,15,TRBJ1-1,CASSPFPTEYTEAFF
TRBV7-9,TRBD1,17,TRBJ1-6,CASSSHDRQGTGSPLHF
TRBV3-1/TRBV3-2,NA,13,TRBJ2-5,CASSQVYWETQYF
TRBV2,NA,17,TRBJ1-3,CASSDSLAGLNGNTIYF
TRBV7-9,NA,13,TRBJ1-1,CASSLQGNTEAFF
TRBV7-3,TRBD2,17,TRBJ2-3,CASSLWASGGDTDTQYF
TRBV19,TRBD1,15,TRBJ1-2,CASSIRTGGAYGYTF
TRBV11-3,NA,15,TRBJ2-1,CASSLARDRGAEQFF
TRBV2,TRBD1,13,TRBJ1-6,CASRRQGNSPLHF
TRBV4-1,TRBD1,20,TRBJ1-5,CASSQGWGDRNEVGNQPQHF
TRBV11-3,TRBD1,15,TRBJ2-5,CASSLGKGALETQYF
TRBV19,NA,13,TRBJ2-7,CASSSRTGYEQYF
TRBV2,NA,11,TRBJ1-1,CATKGNTEAFF
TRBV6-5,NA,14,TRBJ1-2,CASGPGENNYGYTF
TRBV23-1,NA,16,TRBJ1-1,CASSQPYFRLRAEAFF
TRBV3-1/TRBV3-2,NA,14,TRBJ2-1,CASSQGAVNNEQFF
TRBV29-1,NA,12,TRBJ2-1,CSVVGDRDEQFF
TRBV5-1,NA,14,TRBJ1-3,CASSPVGPGNTIYF
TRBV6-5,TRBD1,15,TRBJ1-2,CASSYSSTGGWGYTF
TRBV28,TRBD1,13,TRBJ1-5,CASRRTGGQPQHF
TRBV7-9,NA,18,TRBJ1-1,CASSLTAWGAKVNTEAFF
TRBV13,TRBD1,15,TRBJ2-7,CASSPEPGQAYEQYF
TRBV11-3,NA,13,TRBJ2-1,CASSLGANNEQFF
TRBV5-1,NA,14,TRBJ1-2,CASSLGQPGNGYTF
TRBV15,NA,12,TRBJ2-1,CATSLGYNEQFF
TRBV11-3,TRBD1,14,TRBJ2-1,CASSSWTGGNEQFF
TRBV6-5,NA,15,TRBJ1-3,CASSTTPNSGNTIYF
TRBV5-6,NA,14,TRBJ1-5,CASSLGGNHQPQHF
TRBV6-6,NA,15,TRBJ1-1,CASSYGSGRRTEAFF
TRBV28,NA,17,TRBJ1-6,CASSFRGPENYNSPLHF
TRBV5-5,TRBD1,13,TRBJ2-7,CASSRDRAYEQYF
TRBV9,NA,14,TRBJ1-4,CASSVARGREKLFF
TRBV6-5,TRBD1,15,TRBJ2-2,CASSRVPQGTGELFF
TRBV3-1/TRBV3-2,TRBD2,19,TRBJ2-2,CASSQDRVLAGDLTGELFF
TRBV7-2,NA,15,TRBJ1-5,CASSFAGWDNQPQHF
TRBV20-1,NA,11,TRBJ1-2,CSALWNDGYTF
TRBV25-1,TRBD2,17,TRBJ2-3,CASSEYSGGAPTDTQYF
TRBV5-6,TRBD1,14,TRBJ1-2,CASSFIGTDYGYTF
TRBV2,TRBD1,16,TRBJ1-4,CASSEFPGQHNEKLFF
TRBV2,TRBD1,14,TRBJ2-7,CASSEIGTDYEQYF